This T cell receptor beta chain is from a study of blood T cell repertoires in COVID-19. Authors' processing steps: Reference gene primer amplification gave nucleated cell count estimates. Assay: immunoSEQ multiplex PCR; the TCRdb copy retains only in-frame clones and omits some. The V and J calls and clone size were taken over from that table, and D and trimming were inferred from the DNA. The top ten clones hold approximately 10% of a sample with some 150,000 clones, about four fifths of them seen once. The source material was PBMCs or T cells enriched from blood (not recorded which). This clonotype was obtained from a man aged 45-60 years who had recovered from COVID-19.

CDR3 loop: CASSVAGSLDTQYF. The CDR3 bases are TGTGCCAGCAGCGTAGCAGGTTCTCTAGATACGCAGTATTTT. The rearrangement uses TRBV9 and TRBJ2-3; D is uncertain. The CDR3 is 14 residues long. The V end was cut by 0 bases, the J end by 5 bases, with 10 bases between. Germline values: CDR1 SGDLS, CDR2 YYNGEE.